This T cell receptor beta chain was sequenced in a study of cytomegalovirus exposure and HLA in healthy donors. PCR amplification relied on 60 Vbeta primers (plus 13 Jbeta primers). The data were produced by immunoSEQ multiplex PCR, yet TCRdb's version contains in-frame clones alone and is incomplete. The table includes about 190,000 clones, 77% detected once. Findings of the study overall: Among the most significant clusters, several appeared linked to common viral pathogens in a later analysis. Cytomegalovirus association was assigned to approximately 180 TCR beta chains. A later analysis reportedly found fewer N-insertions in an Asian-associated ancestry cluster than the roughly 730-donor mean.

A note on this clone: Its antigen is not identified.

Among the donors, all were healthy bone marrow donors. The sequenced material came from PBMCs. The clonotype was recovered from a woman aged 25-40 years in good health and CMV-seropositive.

This CDR3 reads CSVADAGETQYF. CDR3 nucleotides: TGCAGCGTTGCGGACGCGGGGGAGACCCAGTACTTC. The V and J genes are TRBV29-1 and TRBJ2-5; possibly TRBD2 for D (6 bases). Trimming pared 4 bases from V and 5 bases from J, leaving 11 bases between. The CDR3 contains 12 residues. Germline lookup yields CDR1 SQVTM and CDR2 ANQGSEA. Using reference TRBV29-1 and TRBJ2-5 for the parts outside the CDR3, the full variable domain is SAVISQKPSRDICQRGTSLTIQCQVDSQVTMMFWYRQQPGQSLTLIATANQGSEATYESGFVIDKFPISRPNLTFSTLTVSNMSPEDSSIYLCSVADAGETQYFGPGTRLLVL.